This entry is about one T cell receptor beta chain. Its antigen is not known. This entry belongs to a study of cytomegalovirus exposure and HLA in healthy donors. Findings and limits, study-wide: Three chains linked to CMV were shown in vitro to be specific for CMV antigens. Apart from CMV serostatus, no immune exposure information was available.

Amplification used 60 Vbeta primers and 13 Jbeta primers. As handled by the study authors: In a later analysis, the count reached approximately 80 million unique TCR beta chains, with approximately 10 million shared. Profiled with immunoSEQ multiplex PCR; TCRdb holds only in-frame clones, not every one. D and trimming were read from the DNA, whereas the V and J calls and clone size are those reported in that table. Of 140,000 or so clones in the sample, more than 60% were seen once. The clonotype originates from a male donor in good health and CMV-seronegative. The material sequenced was PBMCs.

DNA for the CDR3: TGTGCCATCGCCCAATCGACAGGGGTTTTAGTGGACTATGGCTACACCTTC. Its protein product is CAIAQSTGVLVDYGYTF. V is TRBV10-3 and J is TRBJ1-2; 8 nucleotides match TRBD1. CDR1 is ENHRY, CDR2 SYGVKD, per germline. There are 17 residues in the CDR3. J gave up 3 bases and V 8 bases, and 17 bases lay outside the gene matches.